The present TCR beta chain was sequenced within a study of T cells after yellow fever vaccination. Study-level findings and limits: Overlap between CD4 and CD8 compartments was detected for a small share of clonotypes.

A single record per CDR3 protein comes from TCRdb applying MiXCR to the 5' RACE reads. This table has approximately 120,000 distinct CDR3 sequences, around 15% appearing once. This clonotype was counted many times. Its antigen is not known. This CDR3 spans 13 amino acids. Trimming stripped 3 bases from V and 6 bases from J, with 8 bases between. The sequenced sample was CD8+ T cells sorted from PBMCs, obtained 5 days after the yellow fever booster vaccination. This sequence originates from a man between 18 and 29 years old who received the YFV17D yellow fever vaccine. V usage is TRBV23-1 and J usage is TRBJ2-2; D is undetermined. TRBV23-1 is treated as an ORF (open reading frame) with a function not yet certain. The DNA for the CDR3 is TGCGCCAGCAGTCACTCCGCGGCCGGGGAGCTGTTTTTT. The encoded protein is CASSHSAAGELFF.